This T cell receptor beta chain was sequenced in a study of blood T cells in healthy people across ages. This clonotype was counted only a few times. What it binds is not known. V dropped 5 bases and J dropped 1; count of bases not matched to a gene: 15. There are 17 residues in the CDR3. Per germline, CDR1 DFQATT and CDR2 SNEGSKA (reference sequence). Overall study results and limits: It was not possible, with unsorted PBMCs, to conclusively compare naive and antigen-experienced cells.

Primers used in a second PCR of roughly 6 to 12 cycles were a sample-barcoded 5' primer and a J-beta primer mix. Researchers report that a template-switch adaptor with 12 random nucleotides tagged each cDNA molecule. Each sample provided no less than 2.5 million CDR3-containing paired-end reads. TCRdb fed the 5' RACE reads into MiXCR, producing one record per CDR3 protein. Counted here are under 850,000 distinct CDR3 sequences, around 36% occurring once; the ten biggest clones make up over 10%. Specimen: blood. The source is a man between 18 and 29 years old in good health. V gene TRBV20-1 combines with J gene TRBJ2-3; 7 bases match TRBD2. CDR3: CSAPGRGTVGGTDTQYF. The CDR3 nucleotides read TGCAGTGCTCCGGGGCGGGGGACGGTGGGGGGCACAGATACGCAGTATTTT.